Listed here are 24 T cell receptor beta chains from one sample, sequenced in a study of CD8 T cells in ankylosing spondylitis. Their antigen targets remain unknown. TCRdb processed the 5' RACE reads anew with MiXCR; each CDR3 protein has one entry. This sample carries hundreds of thousands of distinct CDR3 sequences, roughly 27% of them seen once, and the ten largest clones take under 0.9%. Study-level points and caveats: Roughly 8 highly homologous variants made up a TCR beta motif that seemed to typify ankylosing spondylitis blood.

What was sequenced was blood, either unsorted or a sorted T cell fraction (not recorded which). These receptor sequences come from a male donor with ankylosing spondylitis.

This clonotype has more than one count but fewer than ten. The rearrangement joins TRBV2 to TRBJ1-5, with D possibly matching TRBD1 (5 bases). Trimming removed 8 bases from V and 2 bases from J, with 10 bases in between. The CDR3 runs 13 residues. Germline V gene lookup returns CDR1 SNHLY and CDR2 FYNNEI. CDR3 residues: CASQGSGNQPQHF. In DNA form, the CDR3 reads TGTGCCAGCCAGGGAAGTGGCAATCAGCCCCAGCATTTT.

This clonotype occurred a few times. V gene TRBV10-3 combines with J gene TRBJ1-3; D is ambiguous. Per the germline V gene, CDR1 is ENHRY and CDR2 is SYGVKD. The CDR3 has 14 amino acids. V shed 0 bases and J shed 0 bases, with 3 bases lying between them. CDR3 nucleotide sequence: TGTGCCATCAGTGAGTCGGGCTCTGGAAACACCATATATTTT. Translating it yields CAISESGSGNTIYF.

V is TRBV6-1 and J is TRBJ2-7, with TRBD2 matching over 9 bases. V lost 0 bases and J lost 4; bases outside the gene matches: 1. The CDR3 spans 14 residues. CDR1 and CDR2 (germline): MNHNS, SASEGT. CDR3 in DNA: TGTGCCAGCAGTGAAGCTGGACTAGCGTACGAGCAGTACTTC. Its protein is CASSEAGLAYEQYF.

The chain combines TRBV5-1 with TRBJ2-5, with 9 bases matching TRBD2. Germline-derived CDR1 and CDR2 are SGHRS and YFSETQ. This CDR3 is 16 amino acids long. Trimming took 2 bases from V and 2 from J; bases not matched to a gene: 7. The CDR3 coding sequence is TGCGCCAGCAGCTTACAACTAGCGGGTTCACAAGAGACCCAGTACTTC. It codes for CASSLQLAGSQETQYF.

This clonotype was seen a few times. This rearrangement joins TRBV5-1 to TRBJ2-1, with unresolved D. Germline CDR1 reads SGHRS; CDR2 reads YFSETQ. The V end lost 0 bases, the J end lost 5 bases, and 15 bases lay between the germline ends. The CDR3 has 16 amino acids. This CDR3 is CASSLATKTFHNEQFF. CDR3 coding DNA: TGCGCCAGCAGCTTGGCCACGAAAACGTTCCACAATGAGCAGTTCTTC.

In DNA, the CDR3 is TGTGCCAGCAGCTCCCGGGGCGAGTACACCGGGGAGCTGTTTTTT. It is translated as CASSSRGEYTGELFF. The chain is built from TRBV7-2 and TRBJ2-2; D is perhaps TRBD1 or TRBD2 (5 bases each). The CDR3 contains 15 residues. Trimming removed 4 bases from V and 3 bases from J, with 12 bases in between. Germline CDR1 reads SGHTA; CDR2 reads FQGNSA.

This chain uses TRBV3-1 with TRBJ2-7; D perhaps matches TRBD1 (8 bases). The CDR3 extends over 15 amino acids. Deletions cut 4 bases from V and 5 bases from J, with 18 bases between. Germline lookup yields CDR1 LGHDT and CDR2 YNNKEL (reference sequence). The CDR3 DNA is TGTGCCAGCAGCCCACGGACAGGGCGGGGGCACGAGCAGTACTTC. This sequence encodes CASSPRTGRGHEQYF.

The chain couples TRBV3-1 to TRBJ2-1; TRBD2 agrees at 12 bases. J gave up 5 bases and V 0 bases, and 5 bases lay outside the gene matches. This CDR3 is built from 17 residues. Germline assignment: CDR1 LGHDT and CDR2 YNNKEL (reference sequence). CDR3 sequence reads: CASSQDRASGRDNEQFF. Written as DNA, the CDR3 is TGTGCCAGCAGCCAAGATCGGGCTAGCGGGAGGGACAATGAGCAGTTCTTC.

This clonotype showed up many times. This chain connects TRBV11-2 to TRBJ2-7, with TRBD2 matching over 8 bases. J lost 0 bases, V lost 6 bases, and 16 bases had no gene match. The CDR3 runs to 18 residues. The germline V gene has CDR1 SGHAT and CDR2 FQNNGV. CDR3 sequence: CASRKGTNSGNSSYEQYV. The CDR3 DNA follows: TGTGCCAGCAGAAAGGGGACAAATAGCGGGAACAGCTCCTACGAGCAGTACGTC.

This chain connects TRBV5-1 to TRBJ1-2, with D perhaps TRBD1 (6 bases). Trimming removed 0 bases at V and 8 bases at J, with 17 bases between. The CDR3 consists of 15 residues. Germline V gene lookup returns CDR1 SGHRS and CDR2 YFSETQ. Written as DNA, the CDR3 is TGCGCCAGCAGCTTGGAAGGCTCAGGGGCTGACGGCTACACCTTC. Translated, it gives CASSLEGSGADGYTF.

CDR3 sequence reads: CASTGGNNRNTEAFF. Here the CDR3 DNA reads TGTGCCAGCACCGGGGGTAATAACCGGAACACTGAAGCTTTCTTT. The chain recombines TRBV6-1 with TRBJ1-1; possible D gene TRBD1, 5 bases. CDR3 length: 15 residues. The V end was cut by 7 bases, the J end by 1 base, with 16 bases between. CDR1 and CDR2 (germline): MNHNS, SASEGT.

V usage is TRBV7-8 and J usage is TRBJ2-5; 9 nucleotides line up with TRBD1. V lost 5 bases, J lost 1 base, and 2 bases stayed unmatched. This CDR3 comprises 14 residues. Per the germline V gene, CDR1 is SGHVS and CDR2 is FQNEAQ. CDR3 sequence reads: CASSEGQGQETQYF. CDR3 bases: TGTGCCAGCAGCGAGGGACAGGGCCAAGAGACCCAGTACTTC.

The genes are TRBV3-1 and TRBJ2-7; 8 positions match TRBD1. The CDR3 totals 14 residues. The trim removed 4 bases at V and 2 bases at J, leaving 4 bases unmatched. Per germline, CDR1 LGHDT and CDR2 YNNKEL (reference sequence). CDR3 residues: CASSLGQDAYEQYF. For the CDR3, the DNA is TGTGCCAGCAGCCTGGGACAGGACGCCTACGAGCAGTACTTC.

J is TRBJ2-1 and V is TRBV12-3 or TRBV12-4; D remains ambiguous. The CDR3 totals 12 residues. Trimming stripped 5 bases from V and 5 bases from J, with 7 bases between. The CDR3 is CASSPRDNEQFF. The CDR3 region has the DNA TGTGCCAGCAGTCCCCGAGACAATGAGCAGTTCTTC.

This clonotype turned up a few times. The CDR3 DNA is TGCGCCAGCAGCTTAGGAGGTGCGTCTGTTTTTCAGTACTTC. It is translated as CASSLGGASVFQYF. V gene TRBV5-1 combines with J gene TRBJ2-4, with D perhaps matching TRBD2 (5 bases). The V gene lost 2 bases and the J gene lost 11 bases, with 17 bases spanning the gap. The CDR3 covers 14 residues. Germline V lookup: CDR1 SGHRS, CDR2 YFSETQ.

The CDR3 region has the DNA TGTGCCACCAGTGATTGGCCCGCCGAGGGTGGAGAGACCCAGTACTTC. It encodes CATSDWPAEGGETQYF. The chain has TRBV24-1 and TRBJ2-5, with TRBD2 as a possible D gene (5 bases). Trimming left V 2 bases short and J 4 bases short, with 16 bases between. The length of the CDR3 is 16 residues. The germline V gene encodes CDR1 KGHDR and CDR2 SFDVKD.

This clonotype was counted only a few times. The chain uses TRBV29-1 and TRBJ1-2; D is unclear. Germline CDR1 SQVTM, CDR2 ANQGSEA. The germline V and J ends were trimmed by 4 bases and 6 bases, with 9 bases remaining between them. This CDR3 comprises 11 residues. CDR3 loop: CSVGHNDGYTF. The CDR3, as DNA: TGCAGCGTTGGACACAATGATGGCTACACCTTC.

The chain combines TRBV12-3 or TRBV12-4 with TRBJ2-7; 8 bases align to TRBD1. V lost 6 bases and J lost 9; bases outside the gene matches: 10. CDR3 size: 13 residues. The CDR3: CASRIRDRRAQYV. Written as DNA, the CDR3 is TGTGCCAGCAGGATCCGGGACAGGAGGGCGCAGTACGTC.

J is TRBJ2-7 and V is TRBV11-3, with 11 bases that match TRBD1. V gave up 3 bases and J gave up 2 bases; unmatched junction bases: 3. CDR3 length equals 15 residues. Germline V gives CDR1 SGHNT, CDR2 YENEEA. The CDR3 protein is CASSFGTGGAYEQYV. The CDR3 DNA follows: TGTGCCAGCAGCTTCGGGACAGGGGGGGCCTACGAGCAGTACGTC.

A few counts support this clonotype. The chain carries TRBV12-3 or TRBV12-4 and TRBJ1-2, with D hard to call. Trimming left V 4 bases short and J 8 bases short, with 8 bases between. The CDR3 is 11 residues long. The CDR3 nucleotides are TGTGCCAGCAGTTCTTGGGTCGGCTACACCTTC. This encodes CASSSWVGYTF.

The rearrangement links TRBV4-2 to TRBJ2-3, with D maybe TRBD2 (5 bases). Deletions cut 4 bases from V and 8 bases from J, with 10 bases between. Germline values: CDR1 LGHNA, CDR2 YNFKEQ. The CDR3 is 12 residues long. The chain's CDR3 is CASSLNRGTQYF. For the CDR3, the DNA is TGTGCCAGCAGCCTGAATCGGGGTACGCAGTATTTT.

At least ten counts were recorded for this clonotype. The chain couples TRBV2 to TRBJ2-2; D is unclear. CDR1 and CDR2 from the germline V gene are SNHLY and FYNNEI. V was trimmed by 7 bases and J by 2 bases, leaving 11 bases between them. The CDR3 is made up of 14 amino acids. DNA for the CDR3: TGTGCCAGCACCGAGTGGGGTAACACCGGGGAGCTGTTTTTT. As protein: CASTEWGNTGELFF.

V gene TRBV4-2 combines with J gene TRBJ2-7, with 13 bases that match TRBD2. This CDR3 comprises 17 residues. Germline V gives CDR1 LGHNA, CDR2 YNFKEQ. The V gene end was trimmed by 3 bases and the J gene end by 2 bases; junction bases not matched to a gene: 7. CDR3 sequence (DNA): TGTGCCAGCAGCCAGACTAGCGGGAGGCTGTTAGCCTACGAGCAGTACTTC. This gives the protein CASSQTSGRLLAYEQYF.

This sequence joins TRBV7-2 and TRBJ1-6, with D possibly matching TRBD1 (5 bases). The CDR3 loop spans 17 amino acids. The V and J ends lost 5 bases and 1 base respectively, with 15 bases between them. CDR1 and CDR2 from the germline V gene are SGHTA and FQGNSA. CDR3 sequence: CASSRSQGLSYNSPLHF. The CDR3 DNA reads as TGTGCCAGCAGCAGGTCGCAGGGCCTTTCCTATAATTCACCCCTCCACTTT.